The rows below give T cell receptor beta chains drawn from one sample of a study of CD8 T cells in ankylosing spondylitis. A single record per CDR3 protein comes from TCRdb applying MiXCR to the 5' RACE reads. The sample lists fewer than 450,000 distinct CDR3 sequences, roughly 18% occurring once. The sequenced sample consisted of blood, either unsorted or a sorted T cell fraction (not recorded which). Source of these receptors: a male donor with ankylosing spondylitis. The CDR3 runs from the conserved cysteine through the conserved F or W. A D gene is named only where the DNA matches it firmly. Part of the rows lack a size; the others show once, few, many or a class for expanded clones.

D gene	V gene	clone size	J gene	CDR3 DNA	CDR3 protein
TRBD1	TRBV28	few	TRBJ1-1	TGTGCCAGCAGTGTACAGGGGGCTTCACTTGAAGCTTTCTTT	CASSVQGASLEAFF
TRBD1	TRBV6-5	few	TRBJ2-7	TGTGCCAGCAGTTTGGGACAGGGTACCTCCTACGAGCAGTACTTC	CASSLGQGTSYEQYF
TRBD1	TRBV15	-	TRBJ2-1	TGTGCCACCAGCACAGGGACAGGGAATGAGCAGTTCTTC	CATSTGTGNEQFF
-	TRBV5-1	-	TRBJ2-5	TGCGCCAGCAGGATGGCCAGGGGAGAGACCCAGTACTTC	CASRMARGETQYF
-	TRBV20-1	few	TRBJ2-4	TGCAGTGCTAGAAGACAGAACCAAAACATTCAGTACTTC	CSARRQNQNIQYF
TRBD2	TRBV20-1	few	TRBJ2-7	TGCAGTGCTAGAGATTCGCTAGCGGGAGACTACGAGCAGTACTTC	CSARDSLAGDYEQYF
-	TRBV3-1	few	TRBJ1-1	TGTGCCAGCAGCCAAGATCTGGGGAGGGTTTCTGAAGCTTTCTTT	CASSQDLGRVSEAFF
-	TRBV6-1	few	TRBJ2-5	TGTGCCAGCCCCACCCCCACAGGGTCGGGGGAAGAGACCCAGTACTTC	CASPTPTGSGEETQYF
-	TRBV6-1	-	TRBJ2-3	TGTGCCAGCAGTCCCGTGGGGGGCCCAGATACGCAGTATTTT	CASSPVGGPDTQYF
-	TRBV7-2	-	TRBJ1-5	TGTGCCAGCAGCTTTTCCCCGGGACAGCCCCAGCATTTT	CASSFSPGQPQHF
-	TRBV12-3/TRBV12-4	-	TRBJ2-5	TGTGCCAGCAGGGTAGACTACTCTCTCGGAGAGACCCAGTACTTC	CASRVDYSLGETQYF
TRBD1	TRBV10-3	-	TRBJ1-1	TGTGCCATCAGTGAGTCCCGAGGGGGCACAGCTTTCTTT	CAISESRGGTAFF
TRBD2	TRBV5-1	many	TRBJ2-1	TGCGCCAGCAGCTCCGGGACTAGCGGATTCAATGAGCAGTTCTTC	CASSSGTSGFNEQFF
TRBD1	TRBV29-1	many	TRBJ1-1	TGCAGCGTTGAAGGGACAGGGTGGAACACTGAAGCTTTCTTT	CSVEGTGWNTEAFF
TRBD1	TRBV11-2	few	TRBJ1-2	TGTGCCAGCAGCTTAGTCGACAGGGGACGTTCAAACGCTGGCTACACCTTC	CASSLVDRGRSNAGYTF